This record concerns one T cell receptor beta chain sequence. These data are taken from a study of OX40 agonist ivuxolimab in advanced cancers. The CDR3 loop spans 15 amino acids. Germline loops: CDR1 ENHRY, CDR2 SYGVKD. Trimming stripped 0 bases from V and 1 base from J, with 10 bases between. Some clones are missing from TCRdb's copy, which holds only in-frame ones; the method was immunoSEQ multiplex PCR. The table lists 35,000 to 50,000 clones, approximately 83% of them singletons. The sequence came from an adult with an advanced solid tumor such as melanoma, head and neck, liver or kidney cancer. Sequencing was performed on CD4+ or CD8+ T cells sorted from blood, taken in a trial of the OX40 agonist ivuxolimab. The chain combines TRBV10-3 with TRBJ2-7; no clear D gene. CDR3 bases: TGTGCCATCAGTGAGTCCCGGCTATCTTCCTACGAGCAGTACTTC. Translated: CAISESRLSSYEQYF.